The rows below give T cell receptor beta chains drawn from one sample of a study of CD8+CD57+ T cells in acquired aplastic anemia. TCRdb redid the calling of the reads with MiXCR, one entry per CDR3 protein. Here the sample spans hundreds of thousands of distinct CDR3 sequences, roughly a third being singletons. What was sequenced was sorted CD4+, CD8+, or CD8+CD57+ T cells (not recorded which) from PBMCs. The receptors come from a human donor with aplastic anemia. Each CDR3 is given with its conserved first and last residue. Fields, in order: V gene, J gene, clone size, D gene, CDR3 protein, CDR3 DNA. D genes are given only for firm matches. Clone size is given for some rows only: seen once, a few or many times, or a class if the clone is expanded.

>TRBV24-1|TRBJ2-1|many|TRBD1
CATSDTDGTGVVNEQFF
TGTGCCACCAGTGATACTGACGGGACAGGGGTAGTGAATGAGCAGTTCTTC
>TRBV24-1|TRBJ2-3|many|TRBD2
CATSDRTSGGRDTQYF
TGTGCCACCAGTGACCGCACTAGCGGGGGACGAGATACGCAGTATTTT
>TRBV7-3|TRBJ1-6|many|-
CASSLGTAGSPLHF
TGTGCCAGCAGCTTAGGGACGGCGGGTTCACCCCTCCACTTT
>TRBV2|TRBJ1-6|-|TRBD1
CASTRQGQFPLHF
TGTGCCAGCACCAGACAGGGACAATTCCCCCTCCACTTT
>TRBV20-1|TRBJ1-6|-|-
CSARRADSPLHF
TGCAGTGCTAGAAGGGCCGATTCACCCCTCCACTTT
>TRBV29-1|TRBJ2-7|many|-
CSAVKGNGQYF
TGCAGCGCAGTAAAGGGGAATGGGCAGTACTTC
>TRBV20-1|TRBJ2-5|few|-
CSARVVLVHQETQYF
TGCAGTGCTAGAGTCGTCCTAGTCCACCAAGAGACCCAGTACTTC
>TRBV13|TRBJ2-6|many|-
CASSLTKLSGANVLTF
TGTGCCAGCAGCCTTACTAAGCTCTCTGGGGCCAACGTCCTGACTTTC
>TRBV12-3/TRBV12-4|TRBJ1-4|few|-
CASSFGEEKLFF
TGTGCCAGCAGTTTCGGCGAGGAAAAACTGTTTTTT
>TRBV20-1|TRBJ1-5|-|TRBD1
CSADRGQWPQHF
TGCAGTGCTGACAGGGGGCAATGGCCCCAGCATTTT
>TRBV5-8|TRBJ1-6|many|-
CASTRDTSPYRSPLHF
TGTGCCAGCACCAGGGACACCTCTCCGTATAGGTCACCCCTCCACTTT
>TRBV2|TRBJ1-2|-|TRBD1
CASSDRGPGYTF
TGCGCCAGCAGTGACAGGGGGCCGGGCTACACCTTC
>TRBV7-9|TRBJ2-3|many|-
CASSLVGGDTQYF
TGTGCCAGCAGCTTAGTGGGCGGCGATACGCAGTATTTT
>TRBV7-3|TRBJ2-1|few|-
CASSWGVFNEQFF
TGTGCCAGCAGCTGGGGGGTTTTCAATGAGCAGTTCTTC
>TRBV10-3|TRBJ1-1|many|TRBD1
CAISEASDREAFF
TGTGCCATCAGTGAGGCCTCGGACAGGGAAGCTTTCTTT
>TRBV11-2|TRBJ1-2|few|TRBD1
CASSFLTGASGGGYTF
TGTGCCAGCAGCTTTCTTACAGGGGCGAGTGGGGGTGGCTACACCTTC
>TRBV9|TRBJ2-5|many|-
CASSVGDAGQETQYF
TGTGCCAGCAGCGTCGGGGACGCGGGCCAAGAGACCCAGTACTTC
>TRBV10-3|TRBJ1-6|many|TRBD1
CAISVSGTGSNSPLHF
TGTGCCATCAGCGTCTCCGGGACAGGGAGTAATTCACCCCTCCACTTT
>TRBV6-5|TRBJ2-5|-|TRBD1
CASSSKPGTGRGETQYF
TGTGCCAGCAGTTCTAAACCCGGGACAGGGAGGGGCGAGACCCAGTACTTC
>TRBV25-1|TRBJ2-7|-|TRBD2
CASSDRAGGGEQYF
TGTGCCAGCAGTGATCGAGCGGGAGGCGGCGAGCAGTACTTC
>TRBV10-3|TRBJ1-5|-|TRBD1
CAISDLGTGGQKQPQHF
TGTGCCATCAGTGATCTAGGGACAGGGGGCCAAAAACAACCCCAGCATTTT
>TRBV29-1|TRBJ2-5|many|-
CSVEDLAKKETQYF
TGCAGCGTTGAAGATCTGGCCAAAAAAGAGACCCAGTACTTC
>TRBV7-3|TRBJ1-6|-|TRBD1
CARSLTGQLFSPLHF
TGTGCCCGCAGCTTAACGGGACAGCTTTTTTCACCCCTCCACTTT
>TRBV5-6|TRBJ1-3|many|-
CASSLYGYGNTIYF
TGTGCCAGCAGCTTGTACGGTTATGGAAACACCATATATTTT
>TRBV7-6|TRBJ1-2|many|-
CASGRGSNYGYTF
TGTGCCAGCGGCCGGGGCAGCAACTATGGCTACACCTTC
>TRBV19|TRBJ1-5|many|-
CASSIWGHAQPQHF
TGTGCCAGTAGTATTTGGGGGCACGCTCAGCCCCAGCATTTT
>TRBV7-8|TRBJ2-1|-|TRBD2
CASSKYGGREQFF
TGTGCCAGCAGCAAATACGGGGGGAGGGAGCAGTTCTTC
>TRBV7-2|TRBJ2-2|-|-
CASSPTSGELFF
TGTGCCAGCAGCCCCACTAGCGGGGAGCTGTTTTTT
>TRBV29-1|TRBJ1-2|-|-
CSVYSPGERNYGYTF
TGCAGCGTTTACAGCCCAGGGGAGAGAAACTATGGCTACACCTTC
>TRBV20-1|TRBJ1-2|-|TRBD1
CSARVLAGGYGYTF
TGCAGTGCTAGAGTCTTGGCAGGGGGCTATGGCTACACCTTC
>TRBV19|TRBJ2-2|-|-
CASRFLGSGAGELFF
TGTGCCAGTAGGTTCTTGGGGAGTGGGGCCGGGGAGCTGTTTTTT
>TRBV2|TRBJ2-3|few|TRBD1
CASSLTGTGSMYTQYF
TGTGCCAGCAGTTTGACCGGGACAGGTAGTATGTATACGCAGTATTTT
>TRBV6-1|TRBJ2-5|-|-
CASSEWEAGVGQETQYF
TGTGCCAGCAGTGAATGGGAGGCAGGGGTTGGGCAAGAGACCCAGTACTTC
>TRBV6-2/TRBV6-3|TRBJ2-7|-|TRBD1
CASSESGTGEEQYF
TGCGCCAGCAGTGAGTCCGGAACAGGGGAAGAGCAGTACTTC
>TRBV12-3/TRBV12-4|TRBJ2-5|few|-
CASGGSGALVETQYF
TGTGCCAGCGGCGGATCGGGGGCGCTGGTAGAGACCCAGTACTTC
>TRBV20-1|TRBJ2-7|many|-
CSARWVGVEQYF
TGCAGTGCTAGATGGGTCGGGGTCGAGCAGTACTTC
>TRBV10-3|TRBJ1-2|-|-
CAIRSSGAGNGYTF
TGTGCCATCCGGTCTAGCGGAGCGGGGAATGGCTACACCTTC
>TRBV20-1|TRBJ2-1|-|-
CSARRGGAFNEQFF
TGCAGTGCTAGAAGGGGGGGGGCGTTTAATGAGCAGTTCTTC
>TRBV20-1|TRBJ2-5|-|TRBD2
CSARVGLAGKETQYF
TGCAGTGCTAGAGTGGGACTAGCGGGGAAAGAGACCCAGTACTTC
>TRBV20-1|TRBJ1-2|many|-
CSARGAEYGYTF
TGCAGTGCTAGAGGGGCAGAATATGGCTACACCTTC
>TRBV12-3/TRBV12-4|TRBJ1-2|few|-
CASSSQISYGYTF
TGTGCCAGCAGCTCCCAGATTTCCTATGGCTACACCTTC
>TRBV14|TRBJ1-1|few|-
CASSREGAINTEAFF
TGTGCCAGCAGCCGGGAAGGGGCAATTAACACTGAAGCTTTCTTT
>TRBV19|TRBJ1-5|many|-
CASSTIQGNQPQHF
TGTGCCAGTAGTACCATACAGGGAAATCAGCCCCAGCATTTT
>TRBV2|TRBJ1-4|few|TRBD1
CASSEFRDRAEKLFF
TGTGCCAGCAGTGAATTTAGGGACAGGGCTGAAAAACTGTTTTTT
>TRBV7-9|TRBJ1-6|many|-
CASSLMENSPLHF
TGTGCCAGCAGCTTAATGGAAAATTCACCCCTCCACTTT
>TRBV29-1|TRBJ1-1|many|-
CSVGFRGNTEAFF
TGCAGCGTTGGGTTCCGGGGGAACACTGAAGCTTTCTTT
>TRBV10-3|TRBJ1-5|many|TRBD1
CAISDAGQGIGNQPQHF
TGTGCCATCAGTGACGCGGGACAGGGTATCGGAAATCAGCCCCAGCATTTT
>TRBV2|TRBJ2-5|many|TRBD2
CASSQTGGETQYF
TGTGCCAGCAGTCAGACGGGGGGAGAGACCCAGTACTTC
>TRBV14|TRBJ1-2|many|-
CASSSGGRDYGYTF
TGTGCCAGCAGCTCTGGGGGACGGGACTATGGCTACACCTTC
>TRBV11-2|TRBJ1-6|-|-
CASSSAGGGRGNSPLHF
TGTGCCAGCAGCTCCGCCGGGGGAGGCCGGGGTAATTCACCCCTCCACTTT
>TRBV20-1|TRBJ1-5|many|-
CSASPSSNQPQHF
TGCAGTGCTAGCCCCAGCAGCAATCAGCCCCAGCATTTT
>TRBV29-1|TRBJ1-4|-|TRBD1
CSVMGQGGEKLFF
TGCAGCGTTATGGGGCAGGGGGGTGAAAAACTGTTTTTT
>TRBV29-1|TRBJ2-7|many|TRBD2
CSVVWTSDPRGGYEQYF
TGCAGCGTTGTATGGACTAGCGATCCCAGGGGAGGTTACGAGCAGTACTTC